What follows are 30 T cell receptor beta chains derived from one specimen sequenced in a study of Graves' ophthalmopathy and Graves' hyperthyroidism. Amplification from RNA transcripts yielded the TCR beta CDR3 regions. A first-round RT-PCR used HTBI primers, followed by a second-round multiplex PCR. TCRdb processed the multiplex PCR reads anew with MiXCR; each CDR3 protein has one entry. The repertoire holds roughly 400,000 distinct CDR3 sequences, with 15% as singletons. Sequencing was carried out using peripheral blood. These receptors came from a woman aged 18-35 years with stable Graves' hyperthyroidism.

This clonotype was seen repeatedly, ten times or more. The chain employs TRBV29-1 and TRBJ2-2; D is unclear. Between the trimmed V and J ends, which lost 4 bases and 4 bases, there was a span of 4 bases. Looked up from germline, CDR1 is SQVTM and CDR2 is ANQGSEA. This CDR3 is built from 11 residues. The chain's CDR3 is CSVAFTGELFF. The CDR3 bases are TGCAGCGTTGCTTTCACCGGGGAGCTGTTTTTT.

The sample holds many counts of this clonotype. CDR3 in amino acids: CASSEEGSTEAFF. CDR3 DNA sequence: TGTGCCAGCAGTGAAGAGGGGAGCACTGAAGCTTTCTTT. This sequence joins TRBV2 and TRBJ1-1; D is perhaps TRBD1 (5 bases). The V end lost 1 base, the J end lost 4 bases, and 7 bases lay between the germline ends. Germline-derived CDR1 and CDR2 are SNHLY and FYNNEI. There are 13 residues in the CDR3. The full variable domain, its missing parts supplied by reference TRBV2 and TRBJ1-1, is EPEVTQTPSHQVTQMGQEVILRCVPISNHLYFYWYRQILGQKVEFLVSFYNNEISEKSEIFDDQFSVERPDGSNFTLKIRSTKLEDSAMYFCASSEEGSTEAFFGQGTRLTVV.

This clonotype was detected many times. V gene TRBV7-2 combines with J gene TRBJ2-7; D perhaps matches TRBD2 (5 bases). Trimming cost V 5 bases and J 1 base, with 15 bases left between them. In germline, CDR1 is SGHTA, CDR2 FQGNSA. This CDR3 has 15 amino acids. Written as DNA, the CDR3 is TGTGCCAGCAGCCTGGACCAGGAGGCTTCCTACGAGCAGTACTTC. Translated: CASSLDQEASYEQYF.

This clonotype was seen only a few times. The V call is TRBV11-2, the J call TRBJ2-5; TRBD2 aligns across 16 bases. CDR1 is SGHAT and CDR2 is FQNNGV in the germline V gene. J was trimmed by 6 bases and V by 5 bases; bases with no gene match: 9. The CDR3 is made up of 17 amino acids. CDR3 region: CASSQGTSGGARQTQYF. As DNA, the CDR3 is TGTGCCAGCAGCCAAGGGACTAGCGGGGGGGCCCGTCAGACCCAGTACTTC.

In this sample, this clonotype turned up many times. CDR3 sequence: CASKPGQRNSPLHF. The CDR3 bases are TGTGCCAGCAAACCGGGACAGCGTAATTCACCCCTCCACTTT. The rearrangement joins TRBV6-2 or TRBV6-3 to TRBJ1-6, with 7 bases identical to TRBD1. There are 14 residues in the CDR3. Germline CDR1 reads MNHEY; CDR2 reads SVGEGT. J was trimmed by 6 bases and V by 7 bases; bases with no gene match: 6.

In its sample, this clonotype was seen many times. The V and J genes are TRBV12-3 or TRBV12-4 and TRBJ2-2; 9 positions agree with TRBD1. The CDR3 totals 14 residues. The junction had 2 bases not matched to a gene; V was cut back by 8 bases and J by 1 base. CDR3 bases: TGTGCCAGCTTGGGACAGGGGAACACCGGGGAGCTGTTTTTT. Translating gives CASLGQGNTGELFF.

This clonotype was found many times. In DNA, the CDR3 is TGTGCCAGCAGCTTATCGCAGGGCGTCATGTACGAGCAGTACTTC. Translating gives CASSLSQGVMYEQYF. V gene TRBV7-2 combines with J gene TRBJ2-7; a possible D gene is TRBD1 (5 bases). Per germline, CDR1 SGHTA and CDR2 FQGNSA. This CDR3 has 15 amino acids. V lost 2 bases to trimming and J lost 4 bases, with 15 bases between them.

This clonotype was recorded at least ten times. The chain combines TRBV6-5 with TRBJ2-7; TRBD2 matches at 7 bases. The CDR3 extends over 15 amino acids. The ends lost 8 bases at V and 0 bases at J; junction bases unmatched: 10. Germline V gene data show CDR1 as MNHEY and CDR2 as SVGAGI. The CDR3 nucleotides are TGTGCCAGCCACCACGGAGCGGGGAGCTCCTACGAGCAGTACTTC. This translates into CASHHGAGSSYEQYF.

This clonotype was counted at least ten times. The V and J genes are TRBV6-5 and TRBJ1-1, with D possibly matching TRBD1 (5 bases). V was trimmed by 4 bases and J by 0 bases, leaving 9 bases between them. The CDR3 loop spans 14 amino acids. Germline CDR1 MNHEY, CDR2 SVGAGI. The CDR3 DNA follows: TGTGCCAGCAGTTTTCAGGGTCTGAACACTGAAGCTTTCTTT. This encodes CASSFQGLNTEAFF.

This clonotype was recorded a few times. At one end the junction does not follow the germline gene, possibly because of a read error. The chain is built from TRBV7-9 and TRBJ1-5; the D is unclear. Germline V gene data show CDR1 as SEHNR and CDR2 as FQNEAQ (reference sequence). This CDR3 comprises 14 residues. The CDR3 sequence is CASSLDLSDQPQHF. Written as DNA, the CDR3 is TGTGCCAGCAGCTTAGACCTTAGCGATCAGCCCCAGCATTTT.

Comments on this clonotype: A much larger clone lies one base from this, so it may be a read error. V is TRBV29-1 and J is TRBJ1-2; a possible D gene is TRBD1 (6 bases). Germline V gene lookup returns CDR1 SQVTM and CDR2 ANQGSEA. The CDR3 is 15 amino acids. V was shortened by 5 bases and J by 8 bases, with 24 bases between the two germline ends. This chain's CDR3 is CSVTAGDTDLIGYTF. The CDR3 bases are TGCAGCGTTACCGCGGGGGACACCGACCTTATAGGCTACACCTTC.

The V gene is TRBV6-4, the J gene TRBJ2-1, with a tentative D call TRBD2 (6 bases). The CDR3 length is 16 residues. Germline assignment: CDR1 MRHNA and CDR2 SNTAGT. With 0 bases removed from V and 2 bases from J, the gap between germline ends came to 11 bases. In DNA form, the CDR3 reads TGTGCCAGCAGTGACTCGGCGGGACCCCCCTACAATGAGCAGTTCTTC. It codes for CASSDSAGPPYNEQFF.

The chain's CDR3 is CASSMDRGVYEQYF. In nucleotides, the CDR3 is TGTGCCAGTAGTATGGACAGGGGGGTCTACGAGCAGTACTTC. This chain joins TRBV19 and TRBJ2-7; 10 bases map to TRBD1. Looked up from germline, CDR1 is LNHDA and CDR2 is SQIVND (reference sequence). The junction had 2 bases not matched to a gene; V was cut back by 3 bases and J by 3 bases. This CDR3 comprises 14 residues.

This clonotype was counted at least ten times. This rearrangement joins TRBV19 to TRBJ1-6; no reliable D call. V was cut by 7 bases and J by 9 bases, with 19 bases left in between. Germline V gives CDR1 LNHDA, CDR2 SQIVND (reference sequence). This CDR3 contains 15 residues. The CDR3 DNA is TGTGCCAGTACCTTACGGCGACCGAGTGGTTCACCCCTCCACTTT. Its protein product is CASTLRRPSGSPLHF.

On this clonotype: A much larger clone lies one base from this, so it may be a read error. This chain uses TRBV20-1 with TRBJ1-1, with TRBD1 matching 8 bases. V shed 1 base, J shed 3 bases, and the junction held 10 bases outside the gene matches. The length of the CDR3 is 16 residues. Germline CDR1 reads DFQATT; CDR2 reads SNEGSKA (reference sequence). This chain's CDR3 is CSARGQGSKSDTEAFF. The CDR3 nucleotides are TGCAGTGCTAGAGGACAGGGGTCAAAGTCGGACACTGAAGCTTTCTTT.

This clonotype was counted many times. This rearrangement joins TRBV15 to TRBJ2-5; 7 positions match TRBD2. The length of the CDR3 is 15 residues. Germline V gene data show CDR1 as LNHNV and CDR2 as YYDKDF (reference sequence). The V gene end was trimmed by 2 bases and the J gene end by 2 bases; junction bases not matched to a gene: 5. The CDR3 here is CATSRRGDYQETQYF. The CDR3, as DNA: TGTGCCACCAGCAGACGGGGGGACTATCAAGAGACCCAGTACTTC.

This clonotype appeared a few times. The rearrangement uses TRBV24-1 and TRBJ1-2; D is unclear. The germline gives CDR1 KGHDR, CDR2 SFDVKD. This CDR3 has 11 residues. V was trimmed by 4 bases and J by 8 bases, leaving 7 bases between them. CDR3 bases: TGTGCCACCAGTGACCCGGGGGGCTACACCTTC. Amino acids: CATSDPGGYTF.

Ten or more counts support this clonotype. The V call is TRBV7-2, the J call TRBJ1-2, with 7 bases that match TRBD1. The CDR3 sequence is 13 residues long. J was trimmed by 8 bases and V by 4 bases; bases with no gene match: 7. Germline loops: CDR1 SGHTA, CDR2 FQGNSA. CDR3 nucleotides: TGTGCCAGCAGCTCGACAGGGAGAAGGGGCTACACCTTC. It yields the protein CASSSTGRRGYTF.

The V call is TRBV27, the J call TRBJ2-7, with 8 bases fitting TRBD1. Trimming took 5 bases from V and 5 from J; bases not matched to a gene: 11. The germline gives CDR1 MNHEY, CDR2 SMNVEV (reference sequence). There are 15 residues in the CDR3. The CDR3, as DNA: TGTGCCAGCAGTATCGGACAGGGAGAATACGACGAGCAGTACTTC. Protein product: CASSIGQGEYDEQYF.

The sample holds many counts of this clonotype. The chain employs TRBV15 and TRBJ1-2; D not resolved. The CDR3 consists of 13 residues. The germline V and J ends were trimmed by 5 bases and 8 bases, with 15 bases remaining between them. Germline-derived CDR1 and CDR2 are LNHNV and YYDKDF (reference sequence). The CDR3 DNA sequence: TGTGCCACCAGCCCAACGCGAGCGTCCGGCTACACCTTC. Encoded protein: CATSPTRASGYTF.

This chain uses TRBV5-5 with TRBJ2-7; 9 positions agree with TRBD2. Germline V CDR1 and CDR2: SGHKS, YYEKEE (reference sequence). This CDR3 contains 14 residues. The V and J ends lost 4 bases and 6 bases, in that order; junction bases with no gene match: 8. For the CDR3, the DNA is TGTGCCAGCAGCCAACCCGGGACTAGCCGCGAGCAGTACTTC. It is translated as CASSQPGTSREQYF.

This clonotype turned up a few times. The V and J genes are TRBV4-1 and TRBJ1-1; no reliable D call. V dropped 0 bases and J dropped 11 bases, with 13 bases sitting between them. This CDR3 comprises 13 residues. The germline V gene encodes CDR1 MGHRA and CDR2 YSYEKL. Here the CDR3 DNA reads TGCGCCAGCAGCCAAGATTACTTCAACAGTGCTTTCTTT. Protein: CASSQDYFNSAFF.

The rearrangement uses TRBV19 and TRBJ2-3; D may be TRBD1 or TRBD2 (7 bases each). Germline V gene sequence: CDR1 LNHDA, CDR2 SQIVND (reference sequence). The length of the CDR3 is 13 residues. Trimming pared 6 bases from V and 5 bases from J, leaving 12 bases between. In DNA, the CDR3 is TGTGCCAGTAGCGACAGGGAGGGAGATACGCAGTATTTT. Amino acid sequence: CASSDREGDTQYF.

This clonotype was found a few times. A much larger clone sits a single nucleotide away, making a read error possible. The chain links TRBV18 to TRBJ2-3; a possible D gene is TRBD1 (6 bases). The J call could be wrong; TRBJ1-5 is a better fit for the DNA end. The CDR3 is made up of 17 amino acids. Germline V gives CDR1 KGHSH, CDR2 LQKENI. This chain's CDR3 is CASSPPTGGRRTDTQHF. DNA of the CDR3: TGTGCCAGCTCACCCCCCACGGGGGGGCGTCGCACAGATACGCAGCATTTT.

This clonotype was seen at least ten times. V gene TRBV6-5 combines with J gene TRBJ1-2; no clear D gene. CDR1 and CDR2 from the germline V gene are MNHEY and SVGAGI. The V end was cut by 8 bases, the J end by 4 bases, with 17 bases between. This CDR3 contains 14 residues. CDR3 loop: CASSRTSLVYGYTF. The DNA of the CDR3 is TGTGCCAGCTCGCGGACTTCCCTCGTCTATGGCTACACCTTC.

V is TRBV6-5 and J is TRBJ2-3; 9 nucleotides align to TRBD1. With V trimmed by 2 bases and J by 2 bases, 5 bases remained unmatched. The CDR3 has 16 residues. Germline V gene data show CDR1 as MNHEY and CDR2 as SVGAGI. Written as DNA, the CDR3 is TGTGCCAGCAGTTACCTCGGGACAGGGTTCACAGATACGCAGTATTTT. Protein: CASSYLGTGFTDTQYF.

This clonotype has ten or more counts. This chain's CDR3 is CASSYLTGEGTYEQYF. As DNA, the CDR3 is TGTGCCAGCAGTTACCTGACAGGGGAGGGAACCTACGAGCAGTACTTC. The rearrangement joins TRBV6-5 to TRBJ2-7; maybe TRBD1 (8 bases). The ends were cut back, 2 bases at V and 2 bases at J, with 16 bases in the middle. Germline-derived CDR1 and CDR2 are MNHEY and SVGAGI. This CDR3 is built from 16 residues.

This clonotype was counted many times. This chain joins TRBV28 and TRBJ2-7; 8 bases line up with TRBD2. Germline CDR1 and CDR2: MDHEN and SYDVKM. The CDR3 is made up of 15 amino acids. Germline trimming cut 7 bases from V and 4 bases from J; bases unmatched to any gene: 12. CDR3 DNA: TGTGCCAGCACCACCGCGGAGGCTAGCGGGTACGAGCAGTACTTC. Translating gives CASTTAEASGYEQYF. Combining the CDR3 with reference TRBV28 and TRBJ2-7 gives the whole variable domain DVKVTQSSRYLVKRTGEKVFLECVQDMDHENMFWYRQDPGLGLRLIYFSYDVKMKEKGDIPEGYSVSREKKERFSLILESASTNQTSMYLCASTTAEASGYEQYFGPGTRLTVT.

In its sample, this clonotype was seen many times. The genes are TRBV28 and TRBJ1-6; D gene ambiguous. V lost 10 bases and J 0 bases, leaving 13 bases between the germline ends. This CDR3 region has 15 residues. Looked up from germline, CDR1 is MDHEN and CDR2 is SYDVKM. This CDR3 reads CATTPSSSYNSPLHF. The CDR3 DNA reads TGTGCCACAACCCCTTCAAGCTCCTATAATTCACCCCTCCACTTT. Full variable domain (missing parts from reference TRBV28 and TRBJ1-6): DVKVTQSSRYLVKRTGEKVFLECVQDMDHENMFWYRQDPGLGLRLIYFSYDVKMKEKGDIPEGYSVSREKKERFSLILESASTNQTSMYLCATTPSSSYNSPLHFGNGTRLTVT.

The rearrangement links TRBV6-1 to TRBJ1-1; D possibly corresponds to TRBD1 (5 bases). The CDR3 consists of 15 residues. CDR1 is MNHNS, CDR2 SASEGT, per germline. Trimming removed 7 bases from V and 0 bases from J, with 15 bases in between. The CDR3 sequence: CASIPRGDLNTEAFF. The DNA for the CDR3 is TGTGCCAGCATCCCTCGGGGGGACCTGAACACTGAAGCTTTCTTT.